This T cell receptor (beta chain) was captured by sequencing in a study of T cells in Graves' hyperthyroidism and ophthalmopathy. With 7 bases clipped from V and 7 bases from J, the junction kept 22 bases outside the gene matches. The CDR3 covers 18 residues. Germline V CDR1 and CDR2: SGHRS, YFSETQ. Amplified TCR beta CDR3 regions derived from RNA transcripts. An initial round of RT-PCR targeting the TCR CDR3 relied on the HTBI primer set. Via MiXCR, TCRdb re-called the multiplex PCR reads, giving one row per CDR3 protein. The data hold around 290,000 distinct CDR3 sequences, with roughly 13% observed a single time. This clonotype has a handful of counts.

This TCR was sampled from a woman between 40 and 50 years old with Graves' hyperthyroidism. This chain uses TRBV5-1 with TRBJ1-1; 10 positions match TRBD1. Sequencing used blood. The CDR3 DNA sequence: TGCGCCAGCCGACCGTCCTTTACCGGGACAGGGGAAGAGAATGAAGCTTTCTTT. Translation: CASRPSFTGTGEENEAFF.